The T cell receptor beta chain under discussion was sequenced for a study of OX40 agonist ivuxolimab in advanced cancers. Across the whole study: Patients enrolled in dose escalation were diagnosed with hepatocellular carcinoma, melanoma, renal cell or head and neck cancer.

Libraries were prepared by immunoSEQ multiplex PCR; TCRdb keeps only in-frame clonotypes and omits some of them. The sample carries 60,000 to 75,000 clones, around 88% recorded once. This CDR3 spans 15 amino acids. Germline V lookup: CDR1 SGHNT, CDR2 YYREEE (reference sequence). V lost 3 bases and J lost 1; bases outside the gene matches: 6. The source was CD4+ or CD8+ T cells sorted from blood, collected in a trial of the OX40 agonist ivuxolimab. The chain uses TRBV5-4 and TRBJ2-7, with 8 positions matching TRBD2. The clonotype comes from an adult with an advanced solid tumor such as melanoma, head and neck, liver or kidney cancer. The CDR3 sequence: CASSSSGTSSYEQYF. Written as DNA, the CDR3 is TGTGCCAGCAGCTCTTCCGGGACTAGTTCCTACGAGCAGTACTTC.